This T cell receptor beta chain emerged from a study of cytomegalovirus exposure and HLA in healthy donors. The overall study: Earlier results showed almost 120 million unique TCR beta sequences derived from around 170 million T cells.

Healthy people donating bone marrow made up the donors. At collection, donors were nominally healthy, but unrecorded immune exposures were probable. Study results and limitations: A few of the chains that were CMV-associated were confirmed in vitro to be specific for CMV antigens.

The CDR3 spans 18 residues. The germline V gene encodes CDR1 SGHTA and CDR2 FQGNSA. Trimming removed 3 bases at V and 1 base at J, with 19 bases between. As regards this clone: Its target is unknown.

13 Jbeta primers and 60 Vbeta primers were used for the PCR. This table comes from immunoSEQ multiplex PCR, and its TCRdb copy is limited to in-frame clones, with some not included. The table shows approximately 150,000 clones, with about 64% occurring only once. V and J are TRBV7-2 and TRBJ2-1; D might be TRBD2 (6 bases). The clonotype comes from a man aged 60-69 years in good health and CMV-seronegative. The sequenced material came from PBMCs. The CDR3 DNA reads TGTGCCAGCAGCTTTCCGCGGCCGGGACTCTCTTCCTACAATGAGCAGTTCTTC. Translated: CASSFPRPGLSSYNEQFF.